This T cell receptor (beta chain) came from a study of blood T cell repertoires in COVID-19 (dated by TCRdb to about 2020). Notes on the research overall: Samples covering the acute and convalescent phases of COVID-19 were provided by collaborators in the United States, Italy and Spain. The prospective study material was composed of cDNA or gDNA derived from T cells, B-cell-depleted T cells, or PBMCs. The dataset comprised deeply sampled blood TCRbeta repertoires from subjects exposed to, actively infected with, or recovered from COVID-19. The repertoires were released in a freely available public database intended as a resource for research on the immune response to SARS-CoV-2. Samples were obtained from the ongoing ImmuneRACE study (first 160 participants) and from some 1,300 subjects provided by 6 global collaborators. A de-identified subject ID, COVID-19 status, age in years and sex were almost always included in the sample metadata. HLA class I and class II types, where available, came from metadata supplied by the sample provider rather than from assay-based typing.

About this clone itself: The antigen it recognizes is unknown. No much larger clonotype is one base removed from it; base qualities were not supplied.

The immunoSEQ Assay, a bias-controlled multiplex PCR, was used to amplify TCRbeta CDR3 regions from genomic DNA. In the authors' own workflow: Within the assay, amplification of reference gene primers was used to estimate how many nucleated cells each sample contained. To quantify the absolute abundance of each unique TCRbeta CDR3 rearrangement, sequence reads were collapsed and filtered. For each sample, productive Simpson clonality was calculated as the square root of Simpson's diversity index over productive rearrangements. Drawn from immuneACCESS, this table holds only the in-frame rearrangements with V and J called that TCRdb kept. Clones are partly lost; checked studies trace under half to an unresolved V gene and leave the rest unexplained. V, J and clone size reflect that table, while D and trimming were determined from the DNA. This sample is represented by 220,000 or so clones; 85% to 90% of them were singletons. The ten top clones hold over 0.85% of the sample.

Trimming leaves V shorter by 5 bases and J shorter by 1 base, with the junction holding 4 bases beyond the gene matches. Taken from cysteine to phenylalanine, the CDR3 has 15 residues. CDR3 DNA is the only sequence kept; it has 45 bases, read in frame from the first base. The germline V gene (reference sequence) gives CDR1 as LNHDA and CDR2 as SQIVND. Participants in the prospective study were aged roughly 18 to 100 years, lived in 20 to 25 United States geographic areas, and enrolled through a virtual design. In the prospective study, cohorts were assigned on the basis of participant-reported clinical history obtained from a screening survey and a study questionnaire. Exposed participants were defined as having been in contact with someone with a PCR-confirmed or clinician-diagnosed COVID-19 case within 2 weeks of study entry. Mobile phlebotomists in the prospective study collected whole blood, serum and a nasopharyngeal or oropharyngeal swab from every participant. Participants in the prospective study had the option to provide additional blood draws and questionnaires over a roughly two-month period. Before DNA extraction, blood samples from the prospective study were shipped at room temperature or frozen.

Findings and caveats that apply to the study as a whole: Clinical and demographic metadata were provided uncurated, with the amount varying by source and participant.

The chain was built from TRBV19 and TRBJ2-3; 9 bases in between match TRBD2. What was sequenced was PBMCs or T cells enriched from blood (not recorded which). The receptor comes from a man aged 50 to 60 who had been exposed to COVID-19. Here the CDR3 is given as CASSGSGGRTDTQYF. The sequenced DNA is TGTGCCAGTAGTGGTAGCGGGGGCCGCACAGATACGCAGTATTTT.